A single T cell receptor (beta chain) is shown here with its context. The data originate from a study of blood T cell repertoires in COVID-19. Looking at the study overall: Samples taken during acute and convalescent COVID-19 were collected in the United States, Italy and Spain. T cells, B-cell-depleted T cells, or PBMCs provided the cDNA or gDNA that served as material.

The germline V gene encodes CDR1 LGHNA and CDR2 YNFKEQ. This CDR3 is 16 amino acids long. With 4 bases clipped from V and 3 bases from J, the junction kept 8 bases outside the gene matches. Under the authors' procedure: Amplification of reference gene primers provided the estimated nucleated cell counts. Assay used: immunoSEQ multiplex PCR; TCRdb lists only in-frame clones, some missing. D and trimming were read from the DNA, whereas the V and J calls and clone size are those reported in that table. The sample consists of 180,000 or so clones, roughly three quarters of them appearing once. The clonotype was recovered from a woman aged 50 to 60 with active or convalescent COVID-19. The material sequenced was peripheral blood. This sequence joins TRBV4-2 and TRBJ2-2; 7 positions match TRBD1. CDR3: CASSRETGTDTGELFF. CDR3 DNA sequence: TGTGCCAGCAGCCGAGAAACCGGGACAGACACCGGGGAGCTGTTTTTT.